Listed here are 27 T cell receptor beta chains from one sample, sequenced in a study of OX40 agonist ivuxolimab in advanced cancers. Libraries were prepared by immunoSEQ multiplex PCR; TCRdb keeps only in-frame clonotypes and omits some of them. This sample yields around 53,000 clones, of which roughly 84% are seen a single time; almost 0.65% belongs to the top ten. The sample was CD4+ or CD8+ T cells sorted from blood, taken in a trial of the OX40 agonist ivuxolimab. The receptor source for this set is an adult with an advanced solid tumor such as melanoma, head and neck, liver or kidney cancer.

The rearrangement uses TRBV19 and TRBJ2-2; 8 bases are shared with TRBD1. The CDR3 is 15 residues long. Germline-derived CDR1 and CDR2 are LNHDA and SQIVND (reference sequence). V was pared by 2 bases and J by 3 bases, with 2 bases of the junction left unmatched. As DNA, the CDR3 is TGTGCCAGTAGTATACAGGGGGCATACACCGGGGAGCTGTTTTTT. Encoded protein: CASSIQGAYTGELFF. Together with reference TRBV19 and TRBJ2-2, the CDR3 gives the full variable domain: DGGITQSPKYLFRKEGQNVTLSCEQNLNHDAMYWYRQDPGQGLRLIYYSQIVNDFQKGDIAEGYSVSREKKESFPLTVTSAQKNPTAFYLCASSIQGAYTGELFFGEGSRLTVL.

V usage is TRBV19 and J usage is TRBJ2-1; D is perhaps TRBD1 or TRBD2 (6 bases each). Germline CDR1 reads LNHDA; CDR2 reads SQIVND (reference sequence). V lost 10 bases, J lost 1 base, and 14 bases lay in between. The CDR3 spans 14 residues. CDR3 coding DNA: TGTGCCAAGAGGGGGGAAAGGTCCTACAATGAGCAGTTCTTC. This gives the protein CAKRGERSYNEQFF.

This chain joins TRBV7-9 and TRBJ2-5; 14 nucleotides align to TRBD2. The CDR3 runs to 16 residues. V trimming: 7 bases; J trimming: 4 bases; junction bases outside the gene matches: 8. The germline gives CDR1 SEHNR, CDR2 FQNEAQ (reference sequence). CDR3 sequence reads: CASTLLGLAGGETQYF. CDR3 bases: TGTGCCAGCACCCTTCTCGGACTAGCGGGAGGAGAGACCCAGTACTTC.

The chain recombines TRBV10-3 with TRBJ1-3; tentative D call: TRBD1 (6 bases). Germline-derived CDR1 and CDR2 are ENHRY and SYGVKD. CDR3 length equals 13 residues. V was cut by 5 bases and J by 6 bases, with 11 bases left in between. CDR3 DNA sequence: TGTGCCATCAGTCTTTCAGGGGAAAACACCATATATTTT. This gives the protein CAISLSGENTIYF.

This clone appeared a single time. The chain links TRBV6-1 to TRBJ2-7, with 8 bases fitting TRBD1. There are 15 residues in the CDR3. Germline V lookup: CDR1 MNHNS, CDR2 SASEGT. V lost 7 bases and J lost 0; bases outside the gene matches: 8. This CDR3 reads CASTPRTGSSYEQYF. DNA of the CDR3: TGTGCCAGCACTCCGCGGACAGGGAGCTCCTACGAGCAGTACTTC.

CDR3 protein: CASSLLGDSGNTIYF. The CDR3 DNA follows: TGTGCCAGTAGTCTCCTCGGGGACTCTGGAAACACCATATATTTT. V usage is TRBV19 and J usage is TRBJ1-3; D is uncertain. Germline V gives CDR1 LNHDA, CDR2 SQIVND (reference sequence). This CDR3 region has 15 residues. Deletions cut 5 bases from V and 0 bases from J, with 11 bases between.

A single count supports this clone. The chain uses TRBV5-4 and TRBJ1-4; D remains ambiguous. The CDR3 loop spans 13 amino acids. The germline gives CDR1 SGHNT, CDR2 YYREEE (reference sequence). Trimming cost V 2 bases and J 7 bases, with 9 bases left between them. CDR3 bases: TGTGCCAGCAGCTTTAGTCGGGGTGAAAAACTGTTTTTT. As protein: CASSFSRGEKLFF.

The chain is built from TRBV25-1 and TRBJ1-1; D call uncertain. Germline CDR1 and CDR2: MGHDK and SYGVNS. Trimming stripped 2 bases from V and 2 bases from J, with 12 bases between. This CDR3 contains 15 residues. The CDR3 protein is CASSELVTVNTEAFF. In DNA form, the CDR3 reads TGTGCCAGCAGTGAACTAGTGACGGTAAACACTGAAGCTTTCTTT.

To note about this clone: Other DNA sequences within the sample encode an identical CDR3. This rearrangement joins TRBV6-6 to TRBJ2-2; D call uncertain. V was trimmed by 5 bases and J by 2 bases, leaving 9 bases between them. Germline CDR1 MNHNY, CDR2 SVGAGI (reference sequence). The CDR3 has 14 amino acids. The CDR3 sequence: CASSPTRNTGELFF. The DNA of the CDR3 is TGTGCCAGCAGTCCTACACGAAACACCGGGGAGCTGTTTTTT.

The chain carries TRBV19 and TRBJ1-5, with D perhaps TRBD1 (6 bases). Deletions cut 7 bases from V and 0 bases from J, with 19 bases between. This CDR3 comprises 17 residues. Germline-derived CDR1 and CDR2 are LNHDA and SQIVND (reference sequence). The CDR3: CASKTGNVGASNQPQHF. DNA for the CDR3: TGTGCCAGTAAAACAGGGAACGTGGGAGCTAGCAATCAGCCCCAGCATTTT.

The chain has TRBV6-1 and TRBJ1-2; a possible D gene is TRBD1 (6 bases). Germline loops: CDR1 MNHNS, CDR2 SASEGT. The CDR3 sequence is 13 residues long. Between the trimmed V and J ends, which lost 9 bases and 4 bases, there was a span of 15 bases. The CDR3 DNA reads as TGTGCCAGTACCACAGGGAATCCCTATGGCTACACCTTC. The encoded protein is CASTTGNPYGYTF.

The chain joins TRBV19 to TRBJ1-4; D might be TRBD1 (5 bases). CDR3 length: 15 residues. V was clipped by 4 bases and J by 8 bases, with 17 bases between them. The germline V gene has CDR1 LNHDA and CDR2 SQIVND (reference sequence). CDR3 coding DNA: TGTGCCAGTAGTAAGCCCCTCAGGGCTGGCGAAAAACTGTTTTTT. Amino acids: CASSKPLRAGEKLFF.

This chain uses TRBV7-2 with TRBJ1-3; D unresolved. Trimming removed 5 bases at V and 2 bases at J, with 10 bases between. CDR3 length: 14 amino acids. Looked up from germline, CDR1 is SGHTA and CDR2 is FQGNSA. The CDR3 sequence: CASSVPEAGNTIYF. The CDR3 coding sequence is TGTGCCAGCAGCGTACCCGAAGCTGGAAACACCATATATTTT.

This clone was found once. The chain employs TRBV6-1 and TRBJ2-7, with TRBD2 matching over 12 bases. V lost 5 bases, J lost 4 bases, and 3 bases stayed unmatched. From germline, CDR1 is MNHNS and CDR2 SASEGT. This CDR3 contains 14 residues. CDR3 loop: CASSPGLAGYEQYF. The CDR3 coding sequence is TGTGCCAGCAGTCCGGGACTAGCGGGTTACGAGCAGTACTTC.

The chain carries TRBV4-1 and TRBJ1-4; 7 nucleotides agree with TRBD1. This CDR3 is 15 amino acids long. Germline V gene data show CDR1 as MGHRA and CDR2 as YSYEKL. The V and J ends lost 3 bases and 8 bases, in that order; junction bases with no gene match: 9. CDR3 nucleotides: TGCGCCAGCAGCCATAGGGGACAGTCGGGAGAAAAACTGTTTTTT. Translation: CASSHRGQSGEKLFF.

This clone appeared a single time. The chain links TRBV25-1 to TRBJ2-3; no clear D. Per the germline V gene, CDR1 is MGHDK and CDR2 is SYGVNS. Trimming shortened V by 4 bases and J by 2 bases, and 16 bases separated the two germline ends. CDR3 length: 16 amino acids. CDR3 bases: TGTGCCAGCAGTGGGGCTAGGCTAACCCTCACAGATACGCAGTATTTT. The encoded protein is CASSGARLTLTDTQYF.

The chain couples TRBV28 to TRBJ2-6; 8 nucleotides align to TRBD2. The germline V gene encodes CDR1 MDHEN and CDR2 SYDVKM. This CDR3 is 17 amino acids long. The V and J ends lost 6 bases and 0 bases, in that order; junction bases with no gene match: 7. CDR3 amino acids: CASSGLAYFSGANVLTF. As DNA, the CDR3 is TGTGCCAGCAGCGGACTAGCCTACTTCTCTGGGGCCAACGTCCTGACTTTC.

The chain carries TRBV6-1 and TRBJ1-4; a possible D gene is TRBD1 (6 bases). Trimming removed 5 bases from V and 4 bases from J, with 14 bases in between. Germline-derived CDR1 and CDR2 are MNHNS and SASEGT. This CDR3 is built from 15 residues. CDR3 sequence reads: CASSNPGQSNEKLFF. The CDR3 nucleotides are TGTGCCAGCAGTAACCCGGGACAAAGTAATGAAAAACTGTTTTTT.

The gene calls are TRBV6-6 and TRBJ2-3, with 10 positions matching TRBD2. Germline V lookup: CDR1 MNHNY, CDR2 SVGAGI (reference sequence). The ends lost 8 bases at V and 2 bases at J; junction bases unmatched: 4. The CDR3 sequence is 14 residues long. The CDR3 spells CASHGLADTDTQYF. CDR3 in DNA: TGTGCCAGCCACGGACTAGCGGACACAGATACGCAGTATTTT.

The chain has TRBV19 and TRBJ1-1; D remains unclear. Germline CDR1 reads LNHDA; CDR2 reads SQIVND (reference sequence). Deletions cut 3 bases from V and 1 base from J, with 18 bases between. The CDR3 sequence is 17 residues long. The CDR3 here is CASSIVSTTWANTEAFF. In DNA form, the CDR3 reads TGTGCCAGTAGTATCGTTTCAACCACCTGGGCGAACACTGAAGCTTTCTTT.

J is TRBJ1-3 and V is TRBV5-6; no reliable D call. Germline CDR1 reads SGHDT; CDR2 reads YYEEEE. CDR3 size: 14 residues. V lost 4 bases and J lost 4, with 12 bases in between. For the CDR3, the DNA is TGTGCCAGCAGCCTGGGGTCAAAAGGAAACACCATATATTTT. It codes for CASSLGSKGNTIYF.

The chain links TRBV15 to TRBJ2-3; no clear D. The V and J ends lost 6 bases and 6 bases respectively, with 13 bases between them. This CDR3 comprises 13 residues. The germline V gene has CDR1 LNHNV and CDR2 YYDKDF (reference sequence). CDR3 sequence: CATRALLLDTQYF. The DNA of the CDR3 is TGTGCCACCAGGGCGCTTCTCTTGGATACGCAGTATTTT.

Comments on this clone: This specimen includes other DNA sequences encoding the same CDR3. The rearrangement uses TRBV4-1 and TRBJ1-1, with D hard to call. Between the trimmed V and J ends, which lost 2 bases and 5 bases, there was a span of 12 bases. Looked up from germline, CDR1 is MGHRA and CDR2 is YSYEKL. The CDR3 length is 14 residues. CDR3 nucleotides: TGCGCCAGCAGCCAAAGAGAGGAGGAGACTGAAGCTTTCTTT. It is translated as CASSQREEETEAFF.

V is TRBV19 and J is TRBJ1-1; no firm D call. CDR1 is LNHDA, CDR2 SQIVND, per germline (reference sequence). The CDR3 length is 12 residues. Trimming cost V 7 bases and J 0 bases, with 6 bases left between them. As DNA, the CDR3 is TGTGCCAGTACTAATCTGAACACTGAAGCTTTCTTT. Amino acids: CASTNLNTEAFF.

The chain couples TRBV18 to TRBJ1-4; D is unresolved. Looked up from germline, CDR1 is KGHSH and CDR2 is LQKENI. The CDR3 is 18 amino acids. V was pared by 3 bases and J by 5 bases, with 22 bases between. The CDR3 region is CASSPRVGSIEGNEKLFF. The CDR3 coding sequence is TGTGCCAGCTCACCGCGTGTAGGCAGCATCGAGGGAAATGAAAAACTGTTTTTT.

This clone appeared once. The chain has TRBV18 and TRBJ2-4, with D perhaps matching TRBD2 (5 bases). V was clipped by 5 bases and J by 1 base, with 6 bases between them. Germline CDR1 and CDR2: KGHSH and LQKENI. The CDR3 covers 13 residues. The CDR3 is CASSTGAKNIQYF. Here the CDR3 DNA reads TGTGCCAGCTCAACGGGGGCCAAAAACATTCAGTACTTC.

This clone was seen a single time. The chain has TRBV6-5 and TRBJ2-1, with 10 bases lining up with TRBD2. The CDR3 covers 15 residues. Germline trimming cut 7 bases from V and 10 bases from J; bases unmatched to any gene: 13. Germline values: CDR1 MNHEY, CDR2 SVGAGI. The CDR3 loop reads CASIRLASGSYEQFF. CDR3 DNA: TGTGCCAGCATCCGATTGGCTAGCGGGAGCTACGAGCAGTTCTTC.